This T cell receptor (beta chain) was identified in a study of cytomegalovirus exposure and HLA in healthy donors. About the research overall: Among the 300 to 400 donors who were genotyped, about 80% fell in the genetic ancestry cluster that is associated with self-reported Caucasian donors.

The CDR3 is 14 residues long. J lost 2 bases, V lost 10 bases, and 9 bases had no gene match. Germline V gene data show CDR1 as MNHNS and CDR2 as SASEGT. This clone has a handful of counts. The target antigen is unknown. Study outcomes and limitations: Upon later analysis, TCR association rates were observed to vary by HLA locus, being highest for DRB1 and lowest for HLA-C.

The study ran its PCR with 60 Vbeta and 13 Jbeta primers. Data came from immunoSEQ multiplex PCR; TCRdb stores just in-frame clones and leaves some out. The sample carries 80,000 to 95,000 clones, 55% to 85% recorded once. The source is a woman between 18 and 30 years old in good health and CMV-seropositive. The chain has TRBV6-1 and TRBJ2-3; 7 nucleotides match TRBD1. The sequencing input was PBMCs. CDR3: CATIGGAATDTQYF. Written as DNA, the CDR3 is TGTGCCACGATAGGGGGCGCGGCCACAGATACGCAGTATTTT.